The clone carrying this T cell receptor (beta chain) was detected once. Its antigen is unknown. The V gene's germline CDR1 is LGHNA and CDR2 YSLEER. The CDR3 runs 15 residues. Primers for the PCR totalled 60 Vbeta and 13 Jbeta. Only in-frame clones appear in the TCRdb table, and some are missing; sequencing was by immunoSEQ multiplex PCR. The sample records around 180,000 clones, 85% to 90% being singletons. The data derive from a study of cytomegalovirus exposure and HLA in healthy donors. Overall study findings and caveats: Per published reports, the classifier diagnosed cytomegalovirus status with high specificity and sensitivity. It was around 160 TCR beta chains that were listed as cytomegalovirus-associated.

Sequencing was performed on PBMCs. The gene calls are TRBV4-3 and TRBJ2-5, with a weak D call TRBD1 (6 bases). The DNA end favors TRBJ2-7, so the J call may be wrong. The TCR comes from a woman aged 18-30 years in good health and CMV-seronegative. This chain's CDR3 is CASSQDGADSYEQYF. In nucleotides, the CDR3 is TGCGCCAGCAGCCAAGATGGAGCGGACAGCTACGAGCAGTACTTC.